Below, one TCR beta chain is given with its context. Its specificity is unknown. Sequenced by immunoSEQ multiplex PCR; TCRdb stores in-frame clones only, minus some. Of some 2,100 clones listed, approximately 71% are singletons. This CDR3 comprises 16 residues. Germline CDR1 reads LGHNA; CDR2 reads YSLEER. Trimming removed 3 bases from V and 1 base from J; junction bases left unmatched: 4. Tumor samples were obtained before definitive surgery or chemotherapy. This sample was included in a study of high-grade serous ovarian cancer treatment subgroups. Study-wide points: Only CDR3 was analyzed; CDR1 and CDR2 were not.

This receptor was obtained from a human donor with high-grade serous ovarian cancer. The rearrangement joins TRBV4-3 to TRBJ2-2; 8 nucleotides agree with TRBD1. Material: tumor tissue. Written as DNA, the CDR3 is TGCGCCAGCAGCCACGGGACAGGAAGGAACACCGGGGAGCTGTTTTTT. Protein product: CASSHGTGRNTGELFF.